This T cell receptor (beta chain) is drawn from a study of T cell responses to AZD1222 COVID-19 vaccine. Study overall: The analysis combined second doses at about 4 or about 12 weeks.

This CDR3 region has 9 residues. Looked up from germline, CDR1 is SGHTA and CDR2 is FQGNSA. Trimming pared 3 bases from V and 7 bases from J, leaving 0 bases between. This clone was counted a single time. Its antigen is not known. Clones were read by immunoSEQ multiplex PCR, and TCRdb kept only the in-frame ones, dropping some. The sample lists just under 85,000 clones, roughly 82% seen once, with 8.5% to 9% in the top ten. Overall study results and limits: A reported finding is that nearly half of spike-specific TCRs target unmutated variant regions. Most donors were white British, females outnumbered males, and clonal diversity was possibly underestimated. Among AZD1222 vaccinees, only six or seven were seropositive at baseline.

The rearrangement links TRBV7-2 to TRBJ1-2; no firm D call. The input for sequencing was peripheral blood, taken on day 0 of AZD1222 vaccination. This TCR derives from an adult in good health. The CDR3 spells CASSFGYTF. CDR3 DNA: TGTGCCAGCAGCTTTGGCTACACCTTC.